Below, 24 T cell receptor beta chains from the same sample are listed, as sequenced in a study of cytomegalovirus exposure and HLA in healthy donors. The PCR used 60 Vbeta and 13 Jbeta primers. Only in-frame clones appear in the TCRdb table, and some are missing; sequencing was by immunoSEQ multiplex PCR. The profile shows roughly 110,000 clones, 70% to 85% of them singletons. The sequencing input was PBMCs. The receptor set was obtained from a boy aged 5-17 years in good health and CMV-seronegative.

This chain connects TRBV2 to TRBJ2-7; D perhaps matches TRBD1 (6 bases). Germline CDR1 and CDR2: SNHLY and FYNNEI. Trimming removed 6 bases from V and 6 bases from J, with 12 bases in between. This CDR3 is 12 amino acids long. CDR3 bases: TGTGCCAGCAGACCTGACAGGTTCGAGCAGTACTTC. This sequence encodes CASRPDRFEQYF.

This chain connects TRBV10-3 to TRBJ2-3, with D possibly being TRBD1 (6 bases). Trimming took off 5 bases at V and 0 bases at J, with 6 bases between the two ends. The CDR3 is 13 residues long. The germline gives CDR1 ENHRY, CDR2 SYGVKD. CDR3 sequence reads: CAISQGSTDTQYF. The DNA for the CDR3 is TGTGCCATCAGTCAGGGGAGCACAGATACGCAGTATTTT.

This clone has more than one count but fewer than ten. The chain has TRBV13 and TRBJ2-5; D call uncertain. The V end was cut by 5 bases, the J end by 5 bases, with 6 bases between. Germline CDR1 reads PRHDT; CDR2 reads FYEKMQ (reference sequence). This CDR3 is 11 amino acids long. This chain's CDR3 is CASSPGETQYF. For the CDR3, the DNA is TGTGCCAGCAGCCCCGGGGAGACCCAGTACTTC.

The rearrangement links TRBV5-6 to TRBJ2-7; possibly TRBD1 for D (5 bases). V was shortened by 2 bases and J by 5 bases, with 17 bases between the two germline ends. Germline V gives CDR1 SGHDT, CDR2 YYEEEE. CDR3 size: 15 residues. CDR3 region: CASSLVARAPNEQYF. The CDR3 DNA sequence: TGTGCCAGCAGCTTAGTAGCCAGGGCCCCCAACGAGCAGTACTTC.

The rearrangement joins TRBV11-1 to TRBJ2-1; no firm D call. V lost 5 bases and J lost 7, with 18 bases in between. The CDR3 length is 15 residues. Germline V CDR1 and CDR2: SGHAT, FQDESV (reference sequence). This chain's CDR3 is CASSPRPKFGNEQFF. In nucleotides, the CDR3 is TGTGCCAGCAGCCCTCGCCCGAAATTCGGGAATGAGCAGTTCTTC.

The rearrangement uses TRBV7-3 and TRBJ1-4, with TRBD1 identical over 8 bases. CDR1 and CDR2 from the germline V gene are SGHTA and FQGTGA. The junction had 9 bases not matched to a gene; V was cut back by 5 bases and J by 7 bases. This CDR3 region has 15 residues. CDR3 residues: CASSKGQGKGEKLFF. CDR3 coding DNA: TGTGCCAGCAGCAAAGGACAGGGTAAGGGTGAAAAACTGTTTTTT. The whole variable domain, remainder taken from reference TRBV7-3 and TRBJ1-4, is GAGVSQTPSNKVTEKGKYVELRCDPISGHTALYWYRQSLGQGPEFLIYFQGTGAADDSGLPNDRFFAVRPEGSVSTLKIQRTERGDSAVYLCASSKGQGKGEKLFFGSGTQLSVL.

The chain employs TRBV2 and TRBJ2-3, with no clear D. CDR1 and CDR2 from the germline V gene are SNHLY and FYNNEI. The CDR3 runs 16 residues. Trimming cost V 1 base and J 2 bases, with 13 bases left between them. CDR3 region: CASSEEASLHTDTQYF. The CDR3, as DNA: TGTGCCAGCAGTGAAGAGGCTAGTTTACACACAGATACGCAGTATTTT.

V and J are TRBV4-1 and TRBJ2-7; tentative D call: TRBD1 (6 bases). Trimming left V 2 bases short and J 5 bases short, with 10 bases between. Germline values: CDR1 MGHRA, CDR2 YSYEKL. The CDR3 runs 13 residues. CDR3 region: CASSQIAGDEQYF. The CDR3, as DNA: TGCGCCAGCAGCCAAATCGCAGGGGACGAGCAGTACTTC.

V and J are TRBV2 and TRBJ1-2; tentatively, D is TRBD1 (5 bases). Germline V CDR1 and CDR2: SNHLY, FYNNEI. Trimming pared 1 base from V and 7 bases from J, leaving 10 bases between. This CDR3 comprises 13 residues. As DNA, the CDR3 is TGTGCCAGCAGTGAAGGGGGCCGAATTGGCTACACCTTC. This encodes CASSEGGRIGYTF.

CDR3 in amino acids: CASSLDPTGADFF. CDR3 DNA sequence: TGTGCCAGCAGCTTAGATCCGACGGGAGCGGATTTCTTC. This sequence joins TRBV11-2 and TRBJ2-1; tentative D call: TRBD2 (6 bases). V was trimmed by 0 bases and J by 16 bases, leaving 16 bases between them. Germline V gives CDR1 SGHAT, CDR2 FQNNGV. The CDR3 totals 13 residues.

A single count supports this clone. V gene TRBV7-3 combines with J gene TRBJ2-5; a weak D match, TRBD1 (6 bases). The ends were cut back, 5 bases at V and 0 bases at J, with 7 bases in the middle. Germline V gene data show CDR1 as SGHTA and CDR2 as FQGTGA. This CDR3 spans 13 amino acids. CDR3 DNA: TGTGCCAGCAGCAGGACAGACCAAGAGACCCAGTACTTC. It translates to CASSRTDQETQYF.

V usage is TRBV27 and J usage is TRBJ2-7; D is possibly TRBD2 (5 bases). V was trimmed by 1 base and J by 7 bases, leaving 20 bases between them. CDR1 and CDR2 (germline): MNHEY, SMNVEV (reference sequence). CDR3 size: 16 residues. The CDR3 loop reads CASSLLVASSLGEQYF. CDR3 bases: TGTGCCAGCAGTTTATTGGTGGCTAGCTCCTTGGGGGAGCAGTACTTC.

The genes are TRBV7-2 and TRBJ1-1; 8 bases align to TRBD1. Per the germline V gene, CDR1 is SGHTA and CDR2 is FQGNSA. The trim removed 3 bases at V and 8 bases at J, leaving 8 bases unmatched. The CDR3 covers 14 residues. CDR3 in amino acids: CASSFRTGQREAFF. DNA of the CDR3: TGTGCCAGCAGCTTTAGGACAGGGCAGAGGGAAGCTTTCTTT.

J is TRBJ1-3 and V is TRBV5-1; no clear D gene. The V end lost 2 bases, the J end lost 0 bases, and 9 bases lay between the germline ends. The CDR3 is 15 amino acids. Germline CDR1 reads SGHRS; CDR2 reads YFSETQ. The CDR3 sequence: CASSFDMGSGNTIYF. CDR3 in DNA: TGCGCCAGCAGCTTTGACATGGGCTCTGGAAACACCATATATTTT.

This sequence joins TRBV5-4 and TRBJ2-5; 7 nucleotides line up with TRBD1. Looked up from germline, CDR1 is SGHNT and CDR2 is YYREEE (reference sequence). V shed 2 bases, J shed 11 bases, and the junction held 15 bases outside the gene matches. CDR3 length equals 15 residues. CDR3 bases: TGTGCCAGCAGCTTCTTTTCGGACAGGCCCCGAGAGCAGTACTTC. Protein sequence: CASSFFSDRPREQYF.

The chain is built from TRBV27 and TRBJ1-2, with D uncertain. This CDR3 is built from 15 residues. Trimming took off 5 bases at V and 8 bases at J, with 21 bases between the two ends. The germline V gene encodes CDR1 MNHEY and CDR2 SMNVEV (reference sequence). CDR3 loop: CASSTSILKLWGYTF. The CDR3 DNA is TGTGCCAGCAGTACCTCGATATTAAAACTCTGGGGCTACACCTTC.

The chain's CDR3 is CASSYVSVNTEAFF. DNA of the CDR3: TGTGCCAGCAGTTACGTCTCGGTGAACACTGAAGCTTTCTTT. This chain links TRBV6-6 with TRBJ1-1; D not certain. Germline V CDR1 and CDR2: MNHNY, SVGAGI (reference sequence). The V end was cut by 2 bases, the J end by 0 bases, with 7 bases between. The CDR3 is 14 residues long.

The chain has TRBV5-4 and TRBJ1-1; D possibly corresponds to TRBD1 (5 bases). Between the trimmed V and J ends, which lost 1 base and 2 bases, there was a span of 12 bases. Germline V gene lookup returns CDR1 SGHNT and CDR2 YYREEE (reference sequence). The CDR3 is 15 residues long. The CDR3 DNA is TGTGCCAGCAGCTTGTGGGTCAGGGCAAACACTGAAGCTTTCTTT. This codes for CASSLWVRANTEAFF.

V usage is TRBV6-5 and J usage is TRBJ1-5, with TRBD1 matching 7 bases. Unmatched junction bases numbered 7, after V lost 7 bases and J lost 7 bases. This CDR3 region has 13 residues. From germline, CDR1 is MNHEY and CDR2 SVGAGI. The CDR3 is CASMRGRGQPQHF. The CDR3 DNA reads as TGTGCCAGCATGAGGGGGCGCGGGCAGCCCCAGCATTTT.

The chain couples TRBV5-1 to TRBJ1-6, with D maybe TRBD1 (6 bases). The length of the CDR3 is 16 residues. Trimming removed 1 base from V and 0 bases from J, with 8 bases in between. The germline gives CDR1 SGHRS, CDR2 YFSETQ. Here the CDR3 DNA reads TGCGCCAGCAGCTTGATGGGGGCCTCCTATAATTCACCCCTCCACTTT. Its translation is CASSLMGASYNSPLHF.

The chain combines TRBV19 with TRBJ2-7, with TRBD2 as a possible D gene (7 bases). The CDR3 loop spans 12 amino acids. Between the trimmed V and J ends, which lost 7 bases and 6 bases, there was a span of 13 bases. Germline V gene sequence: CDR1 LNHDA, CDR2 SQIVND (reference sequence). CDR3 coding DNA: TGTGCCAGTACTACTGCGGGGGCCGAGCAGTACTTC. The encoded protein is CASTTAGAEQYF.

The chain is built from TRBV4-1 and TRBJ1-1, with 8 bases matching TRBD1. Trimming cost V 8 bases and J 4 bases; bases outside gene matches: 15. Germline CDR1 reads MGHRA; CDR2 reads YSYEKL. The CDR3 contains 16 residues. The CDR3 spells CASFSGQGRSGTEAFF. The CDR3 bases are TGCGCCAGCTTTTCAGGACAGGGAAGGAGTGGCACTGAAGCTTTCTTT.

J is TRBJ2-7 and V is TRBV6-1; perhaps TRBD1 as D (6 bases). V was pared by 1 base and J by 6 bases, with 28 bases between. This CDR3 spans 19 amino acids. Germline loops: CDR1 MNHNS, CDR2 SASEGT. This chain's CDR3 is CASSEVVKAAFRGFCEQYF. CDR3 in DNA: TGTGCCAGCAGTGAAGTAGTCAAGGCAGCTTTTAGGGGGTTTTGCGAGCAGTACTTC.

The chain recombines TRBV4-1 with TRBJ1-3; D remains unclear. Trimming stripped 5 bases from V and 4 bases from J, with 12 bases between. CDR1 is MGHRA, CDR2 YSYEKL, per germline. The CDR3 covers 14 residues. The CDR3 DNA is TGCGCCAGCAGCGGGCTGACGGGGGGAAACACCATATATTTT. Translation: CASSGLTGGNTIYF.